A selection of T cell receptor beta chains follows, all from one sample in a study of PD-1 blockade in mismatch repair-deficient tumors. Repertoires were generated with immunoSEQ multiplex PCR, while TCRdb's copy carries only in-frame clones and drops some. There are some 100,000 clones in the sample; 70% to 85% occur only once, and about 6.3% lies in the top ten. The sequences come from peripheral blood, collected roughly 36 weeks after starting pembrolizumab. The origin of the receptors is an adult with mismatch repair-deficient cancer. CDR3s include the opening cysteine and the closing phenylalanine or tryptophan. A D gene is named only where the DNA matches it firmly. Clone sizes are given selectively: once, few, many, or a class where the clone is expanded.

>TRBD1|TRBV11-3|TRBJ2-2|NA
CASSSTGANTGELFF
TGTGCCAGCAGTTCCACAGGGGCGAACACCGGGGAGCTGTTTTTT
>NA|TRBV7-6|TRBJ2-7|NA
CASSSRLSYEQYF
TGTGCCAGCAGCAGTCGACTTTCCTACGAGCAGTACTTC
>NA|TRBV6-5|TRBJ2-1|NA
CASSYFFGADEQFF
TGTGCCAGCAGTTACTTCTTCGGGGCGGATGAGCAGTTCTTC
>TRBD1|TRBV5-1|TRBJ2-7|once
CASSLSGQGSYEQYF
TGCGCCAGCAGCTTGAGCGGACAGGGTTCCTACGAGCAGTACTTC
>NA|TRBV28|TRBJ1-2|NA
CASSSTGNGYTF
TGTGCCAGCAGTTCCACAGGGAATGGCTACACCTTC
>NA|TRBV7-3|TRBJ2-3|NA
CASSLRFSSTDTQYF
TGTGCCAGCAGCTTACGGTTCTCTAGCACAGATACGCAGTATTTT
>NA|TRBV28|TRBJ1-2|NA
CASSLLGVYGYTF
TGTGCCAGCAGTTTGTTAGGGGTCTATGGCTACACCTTC
>NA|TRBV10-3|TRBJ1-5|NA
CAISESGEGTNNQPQHF
TGTGCCATCAGTGAGTCGGGCGAGGGAACGAATAATCAGCCCCAGCATTTT
>NA|TRBV10-1|TRBJ2-3|NA
CASSTSTDTQYF
TGCGCCAGCAGTACTAGCACAGATACGCAGTATTTT
>NA|TRBV2|TRBJ2-1|NA
CASSGVEQFF
TGTGCCAGCAGCGGTGTGGAGCAGTTCTTC
>NA|TRBV5-1|TRBJ1-1|NA
CASSLVQGTNTEAFF
TGCGCCAGCAGCTTGGTTCAGGGTACGAACACTGAAGCTTTCTTT
>NA|TRBV5-1|TRBJ2-1|NA
CASSLEWGNNEQFF
TGCGCCAGCAGCTTGGAATGGGGTAACAATGAGCAGTTCTTC
>TRBD1|TRBV27|TRBJ2-7|NA
CATRRQGIGEQYF
TGTGCCACCCGAAGACAGGGAATCGGCGAGCAGTACTTC
>NA|TRBV7-9|TRBJ2-1|NA
CASSALGNEQFF
TGTGCCAGCAGCGCCTTAGGCAATGAGCAGTTCTTC
>TRBD1|TRBV27|TRBJ2-7|NA
CASSPNRGRTYEQYF
TGTGCCAGCAGTCCAAACAGGGGGCGGACCTACGAGCAGTACTTC
>TRBD1|TRBV10-3|TRBJ2-7|NA
CAISTGDKDEQYF
TGTGCCATCAGCACAGGGGATAAGGACGAGCAGTACTTC